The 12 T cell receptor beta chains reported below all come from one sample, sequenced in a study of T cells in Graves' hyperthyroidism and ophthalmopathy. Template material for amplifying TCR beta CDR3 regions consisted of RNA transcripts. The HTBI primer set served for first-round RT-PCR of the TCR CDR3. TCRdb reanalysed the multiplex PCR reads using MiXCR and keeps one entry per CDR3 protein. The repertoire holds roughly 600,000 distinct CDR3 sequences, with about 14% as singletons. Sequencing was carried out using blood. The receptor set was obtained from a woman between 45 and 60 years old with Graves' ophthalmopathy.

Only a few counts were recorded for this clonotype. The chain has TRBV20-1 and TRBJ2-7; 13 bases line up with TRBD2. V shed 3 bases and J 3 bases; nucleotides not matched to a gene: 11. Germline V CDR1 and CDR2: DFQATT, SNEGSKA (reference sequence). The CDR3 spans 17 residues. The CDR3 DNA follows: TGCAGTGCTAGGGGGACTAGCGGGACGCGGCGGGGCTACGAGCAGTACTTC. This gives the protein CSARGTSGTRRGYEQYF.

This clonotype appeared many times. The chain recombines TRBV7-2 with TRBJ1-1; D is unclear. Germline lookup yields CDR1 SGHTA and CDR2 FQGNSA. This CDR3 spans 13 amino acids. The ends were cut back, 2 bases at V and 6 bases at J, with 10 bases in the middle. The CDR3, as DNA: TGTGCCAGCAGCTTATCTGGGAGGGCTGAAGCTTTCTTT. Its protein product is CASSLSGRAEAFF. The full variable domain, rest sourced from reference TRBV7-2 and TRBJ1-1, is GAGVSQSPSNKVTEKGKDVELRCDPISGHTALYWYRQSLGQGLEFLIYFQGNSAPDKSGLPSDRFSAERTGGSVSTLTIQRTQQEDSAVYLCASSLSGRAEAFFGQGTRLTVV.

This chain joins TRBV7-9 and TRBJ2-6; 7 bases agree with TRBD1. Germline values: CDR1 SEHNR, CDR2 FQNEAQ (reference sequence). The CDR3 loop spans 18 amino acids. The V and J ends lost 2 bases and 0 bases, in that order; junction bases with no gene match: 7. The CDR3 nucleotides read TGTGCCAGCAGCTTACGACAGGGCCATACCTCTGGGGCCAACGTCCTGACTTTC. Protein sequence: CASSLRQGHTSGANVLTF.

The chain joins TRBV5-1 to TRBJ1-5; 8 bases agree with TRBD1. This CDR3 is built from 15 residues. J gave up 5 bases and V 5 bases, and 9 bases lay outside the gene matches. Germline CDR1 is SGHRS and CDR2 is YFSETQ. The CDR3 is CASRPLDRGDQPQHF. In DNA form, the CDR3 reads TGCGCCAGCAGACCACTCGACAGGGGCGATCAGCCCCAGCATTTT.

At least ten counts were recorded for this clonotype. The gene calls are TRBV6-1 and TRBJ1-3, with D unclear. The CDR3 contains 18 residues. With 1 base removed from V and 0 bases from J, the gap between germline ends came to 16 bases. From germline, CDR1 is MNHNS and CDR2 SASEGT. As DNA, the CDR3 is TGTGCCAGCAGTGAAGGGTACATTACCCTACTCTCTGGAAACACCATATATTTT. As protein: CASSEGYITLLSGNTIYF.

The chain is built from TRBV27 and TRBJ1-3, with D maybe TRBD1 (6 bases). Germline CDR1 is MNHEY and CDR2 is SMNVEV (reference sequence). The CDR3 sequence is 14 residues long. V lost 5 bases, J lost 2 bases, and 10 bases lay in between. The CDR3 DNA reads TGTGCCAGCAGTACAAAGGGGGCTGGAAACACCATATATTTT. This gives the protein CASSTKGAGNTIYF.

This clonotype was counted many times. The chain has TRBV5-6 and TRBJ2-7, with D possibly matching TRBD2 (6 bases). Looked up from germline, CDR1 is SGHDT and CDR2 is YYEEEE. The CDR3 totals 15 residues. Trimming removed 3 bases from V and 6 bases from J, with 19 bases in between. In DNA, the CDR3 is TGTGCCAGCAGCTCTTTATCGGAGGGATCGCTCGAGCAGTACTTC. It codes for CASSSLSEGSLEQYF. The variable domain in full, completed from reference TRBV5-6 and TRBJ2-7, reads DAGVTQSPTHLIKTRGQQVTLRCSPKSGHDTVSWYQQALGQGPQFIFQYYEEEERQRGNFPDRFSGHQFPNYSSELNVNALLLGDSALYLCASSSLSEGSLEQYFGPGTRLTVT.

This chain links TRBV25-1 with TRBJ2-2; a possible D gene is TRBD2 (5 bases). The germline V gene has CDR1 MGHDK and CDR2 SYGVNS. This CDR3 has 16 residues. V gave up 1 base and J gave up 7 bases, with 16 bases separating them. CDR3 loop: CASSESRRVGNGELFF. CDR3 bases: TGTGCCAGCAGTGAATCAAGAAGGGTCGGGAACGGGGAGCTGTTTTTT.

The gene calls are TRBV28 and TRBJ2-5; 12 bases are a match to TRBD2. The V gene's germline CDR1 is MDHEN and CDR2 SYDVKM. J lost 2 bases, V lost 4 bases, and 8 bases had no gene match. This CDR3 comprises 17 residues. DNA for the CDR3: TGTGCCAGCAGTTCGCTAGGACTAGCGGGACAGCAAGAGACCCAGTACTTC. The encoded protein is CASSSLGLAGQQETQYF.

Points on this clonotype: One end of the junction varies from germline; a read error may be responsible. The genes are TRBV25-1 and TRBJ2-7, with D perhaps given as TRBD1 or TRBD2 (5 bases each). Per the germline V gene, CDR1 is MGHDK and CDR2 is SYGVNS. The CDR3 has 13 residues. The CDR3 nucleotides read TGCGCCAGCACCCTCGGTGGGGGCTACGAGCAGTACTTC. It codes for CASTLGGGYEQYF.

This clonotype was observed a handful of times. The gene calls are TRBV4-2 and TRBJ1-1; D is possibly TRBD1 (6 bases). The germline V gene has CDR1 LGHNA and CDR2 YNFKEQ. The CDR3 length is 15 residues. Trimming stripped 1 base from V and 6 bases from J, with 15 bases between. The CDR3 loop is CASSQATLRGPEAFF. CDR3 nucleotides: TGTGCCAGCAGCCAAGCGACCCTCAGGGGCCCTGAAGCTTTCTTT.

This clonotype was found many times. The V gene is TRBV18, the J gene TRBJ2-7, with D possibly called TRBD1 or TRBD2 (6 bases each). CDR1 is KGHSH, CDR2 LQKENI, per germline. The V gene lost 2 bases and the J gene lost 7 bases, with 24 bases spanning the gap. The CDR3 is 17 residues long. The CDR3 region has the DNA TGTGCCAGCTCACCATCTCATAGCGGACTCCCGCAGGGGGAGCAGTACTTC. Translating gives CASSPSHSGLPQGEQYF.